These 20 T cell receptor beta chains came from one sample sequenced in a study of T cell clonality in common variable immunodeficiency. The table came from immunoSEQ multiplex PCR; TCRdb's copy has only in-frame clones and leaves some out. Altogether more than 35,000 clones were found in the sample, and no singletons occur. Sequenced material: peripheral blood mononuclear cells. The receptors were gathered from a person aged 18 to 70 in good health.

The table lists this clone with many counts. Read sequence stops 3 residues before the CDR3 end, and the germline J gene provides the missing end. This sequence joins TRBV5-4 and TRBJ2-7, with a tentative D call TRBD2 (5 bases). V gave up 4 bases and J gave up 5 bases, with 7 bases separating them. Germline V lookup: CDR1 SGHNT, CDR2 YYREEE (reference sequence). The length of the CDR3 is 11 residues. CDR3 region: CASSLRDEQYF. The CDR3 DNA, read in part, is TGTGCCAGCAGCCTGAGGGACGAG.

This clone was seen ten or more times. The read gets to within 3 residues of the CDR3 end, and the germline J gene fills in the rest. This rearrangement joins TRBV4-1 to TRBJ2-4, with D possibly matching TRBD1 (6 bases). The CDR3 totals 16 residues. Per the germline V gene, CDR1 is MGHRA and CDR2 is YSYEKL. V lost 5 bases to trimming and J lost 0 bases, with 14 bases between them. Partial CDR3 DNA: TGCGCCAGCAGCTCCCGACAGGCTCAAGCCAAAAACATT. Translation gives CASSSRQAQAKNI. The complete CDR3 protein is CASSSRQAQAKNIQYF.

Many counts were recorded for this clone. Read data end 3 residues before the CDR3 end; the end is taken from the germline J gene. The chain is built from TRBV10-3 and TRBJ2-7, with 13 nucleotides matching TRBD2. The CDR3 runs 16 residues. Trimming removed 5 bases from V and 6 bases from J; junction bases left unmatched: 10. Germline V gene data show CDR1 as ENHRY and CDR2 as SYGVKD. The CDR3 loop reads CAISKLAGGTVGEQYF. The CDR3 DNA, read in part, is TGTGCCATCAGTAAACTAGCGGGAGGGACCGTAGGCGAG.

This clone was counted ten times or more. The observed sequence ends 3 residues before the CDR3 terminus, with the missing tail filled in from the germline J gene. V gene TRBV5-4 combines with J gene TRBJ1-2; maybe TRBD1 (5 bases). The CDR3 is 16 amino acids. V gave up 0 bases and J gave up 4 bases, with 16 bases separating them. Germline lookup yields CDR1 SGHNT and CDR2 YYREEE (reference sequence). The CDR3 sequence is CASSLEAGRPPYGYTF. CDR3 bases read: TGTGCCAGCAGCTTGGAGGCGGGGCGCCCCCCCTATGGC.

This clone has ten or more counts. The sequenced fragment ends 3 residues before the CDR3 boundary, so the rest is inferred from the germline J gene. The gene calls are TRBV12-3 or TRBV12-4 and TRBJ2-5, with a possible D match to TRBD2 (5 bases). The CDR3 loop spans 13 amino acids. V lost 1 base, J lost 5 bases, and 8 bases lay in between. CDR3 protein: CASSLERRETQYF. The part of the CDR3 DNA that was read is TGTGCCAGCAGTTTAGAGCGGCGGGAGACC.

Many counts were recorded for this clone. The read comes to an end 3 residues before the CDR3 does, leaving the germline J gene to fill in the end. V is TRBV10-3 and J is TRBJ2-3, with D tentatively TRBD1 (6 bases). The CDR3 is made up of 13 amino acids. The V gene's germline CDR1 is ENHRY and CDR2 SYGVKD. V shed 11 bases and J shed 0 bases, with 12 bases lying between them. CDR3 DNA, as far as it was read: TGTGCCGGAAACAGGGATAGCACAGATACG. The encoded protein is CAGNRDSTDT. The CDR3, in full, reads CAGNRDSTDTQYF.

This clone was recorded many times. The read terminates 3 residues before the CDR3 end, so the remaining end is supplied by the germline J gene. V is TRBV6-4 and J is TRBJ1-1; D ambiguous. The germline gives CDR1 MRHNA, CDR2 SNTAGT. V lost 4 bases to trimming and J lost 3 bases, with 12 bases between them. The CDR3 extends over 14 amino acids. CDR3 DNA (partial): TGTGCCAGCAGTGCTAGCGGATCCCACACTGAA. This encodes CASSASGSHTE. The entire CDR3 sequence reads CASSASGSHTEAFF.

This clone was found many times. From the germline J gene comes the end of the CDR3, since the read stops 3 residues before it. This chain connects TRBV7-8 to TRBJ2-7, with D possibly matching TRBD1 (8 bases). Germline values: CDR1 SGHVS, CDR2 FQNEAQ. V lost 5 bases and J 0 bases, leaving 20 bases between the germline ends. CDR3 length equals 17 residues. CDR3 sequence: CASSPDRGLLHSYEQYF. The sequenced CDR3 bases are TGTGCCAGCAGCCCTGACAGGGGACTACTTCACTCCTACGAG. The variable domain in full, with the rest retrieved from reference TRBV7-8 and TRBJ2-7, is GAGVSQSPRYKVAKRGQDVALRCDPISGHVSLFWYQQALGQGPEFLTYFQNEAQLDKSGLPSDRFFAERPEGSVSTLKIQRTQQEDSAVYLCASSPDRGLLHSYEQYFGPGTRLTVT.

This clone appeared many times. The CDR3 goes on 3 residues after the read ends, and that part is filled in from the germline J gene. The gene calls are TRBV6-2 or TRBV6-3 and TRBJ2-5, with TRBD2 matching over 10 bases. The CDR3 has 15 amino acids. The junction had 4 bases not matched to a gene; V was cut back by 4 bases and J by 2 bases. Germline V gives CDR1 MNHEY, CDR2 SVGEGT. The CDR3 loop reads CASSSGLAEQETQYF. The sequenced CDR3 bases are TGTGCCAGCAGTTCCGGACTAGCGGAACAAGAGACC.

This clone has ten or more counts. The missing CDR3 end, 3 residues past where the read stops, is filled in from the germline J gene. This rearrangement joins TRBV20-1 to TRBJ2-7, with 11 positions matching TRBD2. Germline V CDR1 and CDR2: DFQATT, SNEGSKA (reference sequence). V gave up 5 bases and J gave up 4 bases; unmatched junction bases: 7. The CDR3 contains 14 residues. CDR3 protein: CSAGGTSGDYEQYF. The CDR3 bases that were read are TGCAGTGCTGGAGGGACTAGCGGAGATTACGAG.

This clone was picked up many times. The sequenced fragment ends 3 residues before the CDR3 boundary, so the rest is inferred from the germline J gene. The chain uses TRBV12-3 or TRBV12-4 and TRBJ2-3; TRBD2 matches at 11 bases. After removal of 4 bases from V and 4 bases from J, the junction contained 4 bases not matched to a gene. The CDR3 is made up of 15 amino acids. The CDR3 bases that were read are TGTGCCAGCAGTTCCATACTAGCGGGGGCAGATACG. It codes for CASSSILAGADT. The entire CDR3 sequence reads CASSSILAGADTQYF.

This clone has a count of ten or more. The CDR3 end lies 3 residues beyond the end of the read and is filled in from the germline J gene. The chain links TRBV19 to TRBJ1-1; possibly TRBD1 for D (6 bases). V was shortened by 10 bases and J by 4 bases, with 19 bases between the two germline ends. The CDR3 length is 14 residues. The germline V gene has CDR1 LNHDA and CDR2 SQIVND (reference sequence). The DNA read from the CDR3 is TGTGCCACAAACTTAGGGGGTTCGAGCACTGAA. As protein: CATNLGGSSTE. The entire CDR3 sequence reads CATNLGGSSTEAFF.

This clone was observed at least ten times. The sequence runs out 3 residues before the end of the CDR3; the remainder is reconstructed from the germline J gene. The chain couples TRBV15 to TRBJ2-7, with D perhaps matching TRBD2 (6 bases). Germline V CDR1 and CDR2: LNHNV, YYDKDF (reference sequence). The CDR3 is 17 residues long. Trimming removed 1 base at V and 0 bases at J, with 16 bases between. The CDR3 DNA, read in part, is TGTGCCACCAGCAGAGGAACCGGGACTGGATACTCCTACGAG. It yields the protein CATSRGTGTGYSYE. The whole CDR3 reads CATSRGTGTGYSYEQYF.

This clone was counted at least ten times. From the germline J gene comes the end of the CDR3, since the read stops 3 residues before it. V gene TRBV4-2 combines with J gene TRBJ1-1; tentative D call: TRBD1 (5 bases). V gave up 1 base and J gave up 2 bases, with 14 bases separating them. Germline loops: CDR1 LGHNA, CDR2 YNFKEQ. The CDR3 extends over 16 amino acids. The CDR3: CASSQGGALSNTEAFF. The covered CDR3 bases are TGTGCCAGCAGCCAAGGGGGCGCGTTATCAAACACTGAA.

This clone was seen many times. Read sequence stops 3 residues before the CDR3 end, and the germline J gene provides the missing end. The chain links TRBV18 to TRBJ2-1; D perhaps matches TRBD2 (6 bases). Germline CDR1 KGHSH, CDR2 LQKENI. V was pared by 2 bases and J by 4 bases, with 12 bases between. This CDR3 comprises 15 residues. The sequenced part of the CDR3 DNA is TGTGCCAGCTCACCAGCCGGGGGTTCTTACAATGAG. Protein: CASSPAGGSYNE. The full CDR3 protein reads CASSPAGGSYNEQFF.

Many counts were recorded for this clone. A read error may produce the germline difference seen at one junction end. The read stops 3 residues short of the end of the CDR3; the missing end is completed from the germline J gene. The J gene is TRBJ2-2, the V gene TRBV4-2; 13 positions match TRBD2. In germline, CDR1 is LGHNA, CDR2 YNFKEQ. There are 16 residues in the CDR3. The CDR3 region is CASSQRLAGGPGELFF. The CDR3 DNA, read in part, is TGCGCCAGCAGCCAACGACTAGCGGGGGGCCCCGGGGAG.

This clone was picked up many times. The read falls 3 residues short of the CDR3 end, and the missing part is taken from the germline J gene. The genes are TRBV30 and TRBJ2-7, with TRBD1 identical over 7 bases. CDR1 GTSNPN and CDR2 SVGIG come from the germline V gene (reference sequence). The CDR3 has 15 amino acids. The junction had 12 bases not matched to a gene; V was cut back by 4 bases and J by 3 bases. CDR3 sequence reads: CAWNRKTGTIYEQYF. Partial CDR3 DNA: TGTGCCTGGAATCGGAAGACAGGGACGATCTACGAG.

This clone was recorded at least ten times. The read ends 3 residues before the CDR3 terminus; that terminus is restored from the germline J gene. The chain links TRBV20-1 to TRBJ2-1; D gene ambiguous. V dropped 6 bases and J dropped 9 bases, with 12 bases sitting between them. This CDR3 contains 11 residues. CDR1 is DFQATT, CDR2 SNEGSKA, per germline (reference sequence). The CDR3 bases that were read are TGCAGTGCCGATGAAGGGCGTGAG. This encodes CSADEGRE. The whole CDR3 reads CSADEGREQFF.

The table lists this clone with many counts. The sequenced fragment ends 3 residues before the CDR3 boundary, so the rest is inferred from the germline J gene. V and J are TRBV27 and TRBJ2-7; 8 bases line up with TRBD2. CDR1 is MNHEY, CDR2 SMNVEV, per germline (reference sequence). The CDR3 length is 14 residues. The ends lost 7 bases at V and 2 bases at J; junction bases unmatched: 7. The covered CDR3 bases are TGTGCCAGCACTAGCACTAGCGGTCCCTACGAG. Translation: CASTSTSGPYE. In full, the CDR3 reads CASTSTSGPYEQYF.

This clone was recorded many times. Here the CDR3 reads CASSEEGSLYNSPLHF. CDR3 DNA, as far as it was read: TGTGCCAGCAGTGAAGAGGGCAGTCTTTATAATTCACCC. The rearrangement links TRBV2 to TRBJ1-6; D is ambiguous. Read coverage stops 3 residues before the CDR3 terminus; the germline J gene supplies the remainder. CDR3 size: 16 residues. V was pared by 1 base and J by 4 bases, with 11 bases between. The germline CDR1 and CDR2 sequences are SNHLY and FYNNEI. The whole variable domain, filled in from reference TRBV2 and TRBJ1-6, reads EPEVTQTPSHQVTQMGQEVILRCVPISNHLYFYWYRQILGQKVEFLVSFYNNEISEKSEIFDDQFSVERPDGSNFTLKIRSTKLEDSAMYFCASSEEGSLYNSPLHFGNGTRLTVT.